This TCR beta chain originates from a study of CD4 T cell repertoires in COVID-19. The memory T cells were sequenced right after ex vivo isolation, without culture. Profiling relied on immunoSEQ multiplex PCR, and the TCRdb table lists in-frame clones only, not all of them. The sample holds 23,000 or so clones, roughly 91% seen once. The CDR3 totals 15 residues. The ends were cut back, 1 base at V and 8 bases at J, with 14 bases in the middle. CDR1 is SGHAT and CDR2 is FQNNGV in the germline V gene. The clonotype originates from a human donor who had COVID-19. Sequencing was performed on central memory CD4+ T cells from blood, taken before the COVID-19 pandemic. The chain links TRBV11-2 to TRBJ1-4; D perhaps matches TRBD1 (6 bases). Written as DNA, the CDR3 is TGTGCCAGCAGCTTAGCTACAGGGCTGGGGGAAAAACTGTTTTTT. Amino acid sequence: CASSLATGLGEKLFF. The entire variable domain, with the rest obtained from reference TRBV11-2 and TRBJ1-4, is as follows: EAGVAQSPRYKIIEKRQSVAFWCNPISGHATLYWYQQILGQGPKLLIQFQNNGVVDDSQLPKDRFSAERLKGVDSTLKIQPAKLEDSAVYLCASSLATGLGEKLFFGSGTQLSVL.